The entry below describes one TCR beta chain. No antigen is known for it. The assay was immunoSEQ multiplex PCR, and TCRdb's table has in-frame clones only and misses some. The sample lists about 100,000 clones, roughly 89% occurring once. This sample was taken from a study of T cell responses to AZD1222 COVID-19 vaccine. Study-wide findings and caveats: The peak T cell response came first, and repertoires were sampled only after it. Most donors were white British and more were female, and clonal diversity was possibly underestimated. Elevations in Spike-specific TCR breadth and depth followed administration of two AZD1222 doses.

The sample was peripheral blood, taken on day 0 of AZD1222 vaccination. The sequence was obtained from an adult in good health.

CDR3 DNA sequence: TGTGCCAGCAGCGCCAGGGGACAGGGAGAGTTTTGGTTCGATGAAAAACTGTTTTTT. This codes for CASSARGQGEFWFDEKLFF. The chain uses TRBV7-9 and TRBJ1-4, with 9 bases aligning to TRBD1. The CDR3 contains 19 residues. The germline gives CDR1 SEHNR, CDR2 FQNEAQ (reference sequence). V lost 5 bases and J lost 6; bases outside the gene matches: 19.